The 9 T cell receptor beta chains reported below all come from one sample, sequenced in a study of blood T cell repertoires in COVID-19. Profiled with immunoSEQ multiplex PCR; TCRdb holds only in-frame clones, not every one. The data show 200,000 or so clones, approximately 90% seen once. The sample taken for sequencing was peripheral blood. These receptors came from a man between 25 and 39 years old with COVID-19, enrolled during active disease.

CDR3 region: CASSGYGGAFF. CDR3 DNA sequence: TGTGCCAGCAGCGGGTACGGGGGAGCTTTCTTT. This chain uses TRBV6-6 with TRBJ1-1, with D perhaps TRBD1 (5 bases). This CDR3 is built from 11 residues. In germline, CDR1 is MNHNY, CDR2 SVGAGI (reference sequence). V lost 6 bases and J 10 bases, leaving 12 bases between the germline ends.

The V gene is TRBV10-2, the J gene TRBJ2-2, with 7 bases that match TRBD2. This CDR3 is 20 amino acids long. CDR1 is WSHSY and CDR2 is SAAADI in the germline V gene. V lost 0 bases and J lost 4; bases outside the gene matches: 17. CDR3 sequence: CASSESTRGYPRGVTGELFF. The CDR3 region has the DNA TGCGCCAGCAGTGAGTCGACGAGAGGCTATCCACGGGGGGTCACCGGGGAGCTGTTTTTT.

V and J are TRBV29-1 and TRBJ2-7; D perhaps matches TRBD1 (5 bases). The CDR3 contains 14 residues. V was trimmed by 4 bases and J by 1 base, leaving 14 bases between them. The V gene's germline CDR1 is SQVTM and CDR2 ANQGSEA. CDR3 amino acids: CSVASGRQSYEQYF. The CDR3 bases are TGCAGCGTTGCGTCAGGGCGACAGTCCTACGAGCAGTACTTC.

The chain carries TRBV18 and TRBJ1-6; 10 bases align to TRBD1. Germline V gene lookup returns CDR1 KGHSH and CDR2 LQKENI. CDR3 length: 19 amino acids. V shed 3 bases, J shed 9 bases, and the junction held 17 bases outside the gene matches. The CDR3 coding sequence is TGTGCCAGCTCACCCGGGTATGGGACAGGGGCCCCTCTTGCTTCACCCCTCCACTTT. Amino acids: CASSPGYGTGAPLASPLHF.

This clone has only one observation. The rearrangement links TRBV25-1 to TRBJ1-1; 7 positions agree with TRBD1. CDR3 size: 14 residues. J was trimmed by 4 bases and V by 7 bases; bases with no gene match: 9. The germline V gene has CDR1 MGHDK and CDR2 SYGVNS. In DNA, the CDR3 is TGTGCCAGCAAAAAACAGGGGTTGAGCACTGAAGCTTTCTTT. It codes for CASKKQGLSTEAFF.

The V gene is TRBV5-6, the J gene TRBJ2-5, with 7 positions matching TRBD2. Germline CDR1 is SGHDT and CDR2 is YYEEEE. The junction had 10 bases not matched to a gene; V was cut back by 4 bases and J by 4 bases. This CDR3 spans 15 amino acids. The CDR3 sequence is CASSDLAVGGETQYF. CDR3 nucleotides: TGTGCCAGCAGCGACCTAGCGGTGGGTGGAGAGACCCAGTACTTC.

The chain recombines TRBV2 with TRBJ2-1; the match to TRBD2 covers 15 bases. CDR1 is SNHLY, CDR2 FYNNEI, per germline. The J segment lost 3 bases and the V segment lost 7 bases, leaving 13 bases of the junction unmatched. This CDR3 spans 19 amino acids. Here the CDR3 reads CASKGPGLAGGLNYNEQFF. CDR3 sequence (DNA): TGTGCCAGCAAGGGACCCGGACTAGCGGGAGGGCTTAACTACAATGAGCAGTTCTTC.

The chain employs TRBV30 and TRBJ1-2; D call uncertain. The CDR3 spans 15 residues. Germline CDR1 is GTSNPN and CDR2 is SVGIG (reference sequence). Trimming took 2 bases from V and 5 from J, leaving 18 bases between them. Here the CDR3 DNA reads TGTGCCTGGAGTTCCCCCCGAGAGGGCTTTTATGGCTACACCTTC. Amino acid sequence: CAWSSPREGFYGYTF. The full variable domain, in which reference TRBV30 and TRBJ1-2 provide the parts outside the CDR3, is SQTIHQWPATLVQPVGSPLSLECTVEGTSNPNLYWYRQAAGRGLQLLFYSVGIGQISSEVPQNLSASRPQDRQFILSSKKLLLSDSGFYLCAWSSPREGFYGYTFGSGTRLTVV.

The chain couples TRBV24-1 to TRBJ1-5, with D possibly being TRBD1 (6 bases). The CDR3 loop spans 14 amino acids. From germline, CDR1 is KGHDR and CDR2 SFDVKD. V was trimmed by 5 bases and J by 2 bases, leaving 9 bases between them. The CDR3 here is CATSGSGGNQPQHF. CDR3 bases: TGTGCCACCAGTGGGTCAGGGGGCAATCAGCCCCAGCATTTT.